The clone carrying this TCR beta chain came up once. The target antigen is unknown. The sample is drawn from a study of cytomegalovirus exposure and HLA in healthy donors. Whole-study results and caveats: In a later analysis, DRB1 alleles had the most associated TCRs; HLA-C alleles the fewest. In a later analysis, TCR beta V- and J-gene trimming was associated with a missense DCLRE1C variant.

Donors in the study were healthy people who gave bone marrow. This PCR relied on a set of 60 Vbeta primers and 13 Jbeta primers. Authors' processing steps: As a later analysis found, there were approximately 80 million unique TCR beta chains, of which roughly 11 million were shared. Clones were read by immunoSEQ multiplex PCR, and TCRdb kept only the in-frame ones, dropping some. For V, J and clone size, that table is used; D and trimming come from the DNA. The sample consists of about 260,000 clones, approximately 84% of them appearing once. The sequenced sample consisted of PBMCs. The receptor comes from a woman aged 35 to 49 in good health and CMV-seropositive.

CDR3 residues: CASSQNWGGSLFF. In DNA form, the CDR3 reads TGTGCCAGCAGCCAAAACTGGGGGGGTTCGCTGTTTTTT. This chain links TRBV7-9 with TRBJ2-2; TRBD2 matches 7 bases. The V gene's germline CDR1 is SEHNR and CDR2 FQNEAQ (reference sequence). The J segment lost 13 bases and the V segment lost 5 bases, leaving 10 bases of the junction unmatched. This CDR3 region has 13 residues. The full variable domain, in which reference TRBV7-9 and TRBJ2-2 provide the parts outside the CDR3, is DTGVSQNPRHKITKRGQNVTFRCDPISEHNRLYWYRQTLGQGPEFLTYFQNEAQLEKSRLLSDRFSAERPKGSFSTLEIQRTEQGDSAMYLCASSQNWGGSLFFGEGSRLTVL.